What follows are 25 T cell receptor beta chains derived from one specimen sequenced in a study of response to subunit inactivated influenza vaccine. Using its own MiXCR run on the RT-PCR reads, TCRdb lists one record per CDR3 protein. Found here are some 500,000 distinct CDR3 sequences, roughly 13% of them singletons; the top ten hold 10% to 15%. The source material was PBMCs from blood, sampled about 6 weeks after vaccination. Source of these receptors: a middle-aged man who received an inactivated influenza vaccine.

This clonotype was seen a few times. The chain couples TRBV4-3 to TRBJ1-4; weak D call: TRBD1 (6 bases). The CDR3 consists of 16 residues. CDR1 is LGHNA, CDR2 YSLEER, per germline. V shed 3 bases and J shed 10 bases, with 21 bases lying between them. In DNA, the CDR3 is TGCGCCAGCAGCCAGTCCTCTGGGGGGCGAATCGGAAAACTGTTTTTT. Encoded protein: CASSQSSGGRIGKLFF.

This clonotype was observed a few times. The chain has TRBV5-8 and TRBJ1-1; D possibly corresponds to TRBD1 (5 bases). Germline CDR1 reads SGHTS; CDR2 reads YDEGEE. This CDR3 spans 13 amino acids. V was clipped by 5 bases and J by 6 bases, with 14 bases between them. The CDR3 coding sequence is TGTGCCAGCAGATGGGGGAAGCGGGCTGAAGCTTTCTTT. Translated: CASRWGKRAEAFF.

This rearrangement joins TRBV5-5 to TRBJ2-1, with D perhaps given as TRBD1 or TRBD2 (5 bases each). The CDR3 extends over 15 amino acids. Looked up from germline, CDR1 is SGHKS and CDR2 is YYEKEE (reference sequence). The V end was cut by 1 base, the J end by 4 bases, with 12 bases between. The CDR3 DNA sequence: TGTGCCAGCAGCTTGTACCGGGGACCTTACAATGAGCAGTTCTTC. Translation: CASSLYRGPYNEQFF.

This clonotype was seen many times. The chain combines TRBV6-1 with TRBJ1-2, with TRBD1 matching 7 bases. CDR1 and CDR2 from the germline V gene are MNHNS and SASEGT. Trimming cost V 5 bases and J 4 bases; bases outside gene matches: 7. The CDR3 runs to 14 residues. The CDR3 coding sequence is TGTGCCAGCAGTCCCGGCGGGGACAGCTATGGCTACACCTTC. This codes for CASSPGGDSYGYTF.

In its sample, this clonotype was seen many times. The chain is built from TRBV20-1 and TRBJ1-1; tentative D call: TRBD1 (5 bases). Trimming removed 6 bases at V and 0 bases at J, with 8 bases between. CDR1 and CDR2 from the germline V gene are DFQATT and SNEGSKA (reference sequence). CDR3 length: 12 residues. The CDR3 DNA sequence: TGCAGTGCCCCAGGGTTGAACACTGAAGCTTTCTTT. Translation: CSAPGLNTEAFF.

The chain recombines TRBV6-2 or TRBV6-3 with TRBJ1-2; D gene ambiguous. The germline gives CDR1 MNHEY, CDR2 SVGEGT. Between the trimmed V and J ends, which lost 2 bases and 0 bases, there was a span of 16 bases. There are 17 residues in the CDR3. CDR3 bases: TGTGCCAGCAGTTACCCTTACGGACTCCGAGCTAACTATGGCTACACCTTC. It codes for CASSYPYGLRANYGYTF.

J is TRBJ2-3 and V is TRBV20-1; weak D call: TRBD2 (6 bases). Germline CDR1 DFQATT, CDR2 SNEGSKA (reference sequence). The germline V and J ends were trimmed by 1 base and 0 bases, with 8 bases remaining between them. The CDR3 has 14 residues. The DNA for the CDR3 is TGCAGTGCTAGAGTGGCGGGAAGCACAGATACGCAGTATTTT. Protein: CSARVAGSTDTQYF.

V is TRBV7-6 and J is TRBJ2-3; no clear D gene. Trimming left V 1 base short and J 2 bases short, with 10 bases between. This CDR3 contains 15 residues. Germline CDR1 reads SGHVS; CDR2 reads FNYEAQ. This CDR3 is CASSLGANPTDTQYF. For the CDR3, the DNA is TGTGCCAGCAGCTTAGGAGCTAACCCCACAGATACGCAGTATTTT.

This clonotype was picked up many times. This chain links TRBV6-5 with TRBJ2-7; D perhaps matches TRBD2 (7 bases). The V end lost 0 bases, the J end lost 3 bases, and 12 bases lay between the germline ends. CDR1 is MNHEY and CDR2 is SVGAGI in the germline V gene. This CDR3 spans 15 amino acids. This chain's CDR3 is CASSYSGGPLYEQYF. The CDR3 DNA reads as TGTGCCAGCAGTTACTCGGGGGGGCCCCTCTACGAGCAGTACTTC.

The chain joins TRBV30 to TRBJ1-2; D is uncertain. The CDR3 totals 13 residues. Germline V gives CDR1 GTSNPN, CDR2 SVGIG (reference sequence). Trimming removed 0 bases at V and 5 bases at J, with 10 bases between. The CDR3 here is CAWSVEAAYGYTF. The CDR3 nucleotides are TGTGCCTGGAGTGTAGAGGCTGCTTATGGCTACACCTTC.

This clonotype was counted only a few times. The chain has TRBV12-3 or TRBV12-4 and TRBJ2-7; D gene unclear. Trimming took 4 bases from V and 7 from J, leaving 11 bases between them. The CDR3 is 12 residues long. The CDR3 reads CASSSPLLEQYF. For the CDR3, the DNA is TGTGCCAGCAGTTCACCTCTTCTAGAGCAGTACTTC.

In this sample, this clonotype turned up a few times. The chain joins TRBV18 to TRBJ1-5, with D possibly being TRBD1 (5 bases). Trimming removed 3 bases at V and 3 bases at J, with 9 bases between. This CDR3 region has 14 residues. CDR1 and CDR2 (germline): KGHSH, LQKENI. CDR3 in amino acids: CASSPIQVNQPQHF. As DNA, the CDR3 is TGTGCCAGCTCACCTATACAGGTCAATCAGCCCCAGCATTTT.

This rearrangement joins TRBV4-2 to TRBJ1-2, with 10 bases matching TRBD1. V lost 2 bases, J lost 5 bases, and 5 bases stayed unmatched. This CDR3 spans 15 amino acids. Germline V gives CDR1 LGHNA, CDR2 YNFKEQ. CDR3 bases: TGTGCCAGCAGCCAAATAGGGACAGGGGATTATGGCTACACCTTC. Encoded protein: CASSQIGTGDYGYTF.

DNA of the CDR3: TGTGCCAGCAGCTTGGCCGGGTCAGGCTCCAACTATGGCTACACCTTC. Protein: CASSLAGSGSNYGYTF. J is TRBJ1-2 and V is TRBV5-6; no definite D call. This CDR3 spans 16 amino acids. Germline-derived CDR1 and CDR2 are SGHDT and YYEEEE. The ends were cut back, 0 bases at V and 2 bases at J, with 14 bases in the middle.

CDR3 in amino acids: CSAGTSGGGDSYEQYF. The CDR3 nucleotides are TGCAGTGCCGGGACTAGCGGGGGGGGAGATTCCTACGAGCAGTACTTC. The rearrangement links TRBV20-1 to TRBJ2-7; TRBD2 aligns across 16 bases. Unmatched junction bases numbered 6, after V lost 6 bases and J lost 1 base. Per the germline V gene, CDR1 is DFQATT and CDR2 is SNEGSKA (reference sequence). The CDR3 covers 16 residues.

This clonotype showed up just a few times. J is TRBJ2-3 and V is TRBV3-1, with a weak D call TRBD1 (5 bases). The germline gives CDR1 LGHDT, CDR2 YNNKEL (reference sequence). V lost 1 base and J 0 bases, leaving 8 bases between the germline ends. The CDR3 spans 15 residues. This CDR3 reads CASSQGQLSTDTQYF. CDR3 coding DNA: TGTGCCAGCAGCCAAGGACAGCTTAGCACAGATACGCAGTATTTT.

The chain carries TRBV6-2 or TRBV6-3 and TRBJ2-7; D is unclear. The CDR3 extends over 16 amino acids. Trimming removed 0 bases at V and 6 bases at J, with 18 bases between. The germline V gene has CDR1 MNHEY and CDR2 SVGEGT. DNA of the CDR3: TGTGCCAGCAGTTACTCAAGCTTGGGAACCCGGAGCGAGCAGTACTTC. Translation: CASSYSSLGTRSEQYF.

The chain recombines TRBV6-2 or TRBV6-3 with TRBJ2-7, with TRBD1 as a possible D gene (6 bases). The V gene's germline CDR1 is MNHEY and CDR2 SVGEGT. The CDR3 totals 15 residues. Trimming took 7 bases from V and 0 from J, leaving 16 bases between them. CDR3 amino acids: CASTRAGTLSYEQYF. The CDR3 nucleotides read TGTGCCAGCACCCGAGCCGGGACACTCTCCTACGAGCAGTACTTC.

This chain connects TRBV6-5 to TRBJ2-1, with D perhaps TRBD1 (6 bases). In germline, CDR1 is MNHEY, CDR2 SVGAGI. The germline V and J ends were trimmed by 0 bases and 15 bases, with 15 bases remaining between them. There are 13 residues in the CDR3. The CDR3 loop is CASSYSRRGGPFF. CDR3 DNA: TGTGCCAGCAGTTACTCGCGCAGGGGCGGGCCGTTCTTC.

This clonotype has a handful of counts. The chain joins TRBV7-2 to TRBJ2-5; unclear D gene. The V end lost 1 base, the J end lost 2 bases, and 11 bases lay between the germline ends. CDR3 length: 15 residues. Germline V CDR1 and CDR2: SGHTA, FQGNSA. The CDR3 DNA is TGTGCCAGCAGCTTAGTGGGGAATCCGCAAGAGACCCAGTACTTC. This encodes CASSLVGNPQETQYF.

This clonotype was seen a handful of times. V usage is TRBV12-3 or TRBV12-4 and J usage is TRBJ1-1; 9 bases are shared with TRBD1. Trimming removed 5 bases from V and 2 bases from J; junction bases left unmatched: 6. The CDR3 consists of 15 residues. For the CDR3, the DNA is TGTGCCAGCAGTGATACGGACAGGGGAAACACTGAAGCTTTCTTT. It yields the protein CASSDTDRGNTEAFF.

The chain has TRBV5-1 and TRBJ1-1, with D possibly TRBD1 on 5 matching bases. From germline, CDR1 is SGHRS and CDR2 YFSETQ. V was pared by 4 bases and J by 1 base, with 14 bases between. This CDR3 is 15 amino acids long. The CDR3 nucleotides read TGCGCCAGCAGCGGTGGACACGGGTCGAACACTGAAGCTTTCTTT. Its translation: CASSGGHGSNTEAFF.

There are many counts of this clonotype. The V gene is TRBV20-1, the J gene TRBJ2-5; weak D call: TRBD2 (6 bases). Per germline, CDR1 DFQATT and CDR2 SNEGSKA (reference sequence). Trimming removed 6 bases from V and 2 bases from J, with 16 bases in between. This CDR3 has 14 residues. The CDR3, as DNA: TGCAGTGCCTCCCGGGAGACAGTTCAAGAGACCCAGTACTTC. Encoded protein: CSASRETVQETQYF.

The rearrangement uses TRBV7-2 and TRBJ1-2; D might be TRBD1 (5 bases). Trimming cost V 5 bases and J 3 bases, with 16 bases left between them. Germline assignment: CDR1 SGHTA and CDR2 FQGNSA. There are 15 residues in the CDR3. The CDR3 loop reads CASSPLGEGHYGYTF. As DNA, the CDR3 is TGTGCCAGCAGCCCCCTCGGGGAGGGACACTATGGCTACACCTTC.

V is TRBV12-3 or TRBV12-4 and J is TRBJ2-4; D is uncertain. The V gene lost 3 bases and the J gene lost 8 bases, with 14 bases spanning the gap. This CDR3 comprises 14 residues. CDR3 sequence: CASSFRQWADIQYF. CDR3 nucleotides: TGTGCCAGCAGTTTCAGGCAGTGGGCAGACATTCAGTACTTC.